These 7 T cell receptor beta chains share one sample of origin, sequenced in a study of cytomegalovirus exposure and HLA in healthy donors. Primers included in the PCR were 60 Vbeta and 13 Jbeta primers. The table came from immunoSEQ multiplex PCR; TCRdb's copy has only in-frame clones and leaves some out. The table has some 120,000 clones, around 77% seen once. The sequencing input was PBMCs. The receptor source for this set is a woman in her thirties or forties in good health and CMV-seropositive.

The V gene is TRBV27, the J gene TRBJ2-7, with 7 bases aligning to TRBD2. This CDR3 is 14 amino acids long. Germline V lookup: CDR1 MNHEY, CDR2 SMNVEV (reference sequence). J gave up 11 bases and V 0 bases, and 10 bases lay outside the gene matches. The CDR3 sequence: CASSLSGSGSGEYF. In nucleotides, the CDR3 is TGTGCCAGCAGTTTATCGGGTAGCGGGTCAGGCGAGTACTTC.

CDR3 protein: CASGRDSQETQYF. The CDR3 DNA follows: TGTGCCAGCGGCCGGGACTCACAAGAGACCCAGTACTTC. The chain is built from TRBV2 and TRBJ2-5; TRBD2 is a possible D gene (6 bases). Germline CDR1 SNHLY, CDR2 FYNNEI. This CDR3 region has 13 residues. The V end lost 8 bases, the J end lost 2 bases, and 12 bases lay between the germline ends.

A few counts support this clone. This sequence joins TRBV11-2 and TRBJ2-1, with TRBD2 as a possible D gene (5 bases). Trimming took off 1 base at V and 3 bases at J, with 7 bases between the two ends. Germline V gene sequence: CDR1 SGHAT, CDR2 FQNNGV. The CDR3 totals 14 residues. The CDR3, as DNA: TGTGCCAGCAGCTTAGTGGGGAGCTACAATGAGCAGTTCTTC. This codes for CASSLVGSYNEQFF.

The genes are TRBV5-4 and TRBJ1-1, with D maybe TRBD1 (6 bases). This CDR3 region has 14 residues. CDR1 is SGHNT and CDR2 is YYREEE in the germline V gene (reference sequence). V was clipped by 4 bases and J by 5 bases, with 15 bases between them. The CDR3 bases are TGTGCCAGCAGCCAAGATCAGGGGTCGACTGAAGCTTTCTTT. The encoded protein is CASSQDQGSTEAFF.

This clone came up a few times. This rearrangement joins TRBV2 to TRBJ2-1; 7 bases are shared with TRBD2. The CDR3 contains 16 residues. J lost 0 bases, V lost 4 bases, and 6 bases had no gene match. The germline gives CDR1 SNHLY, CDR2 FYNNEI. The CDR3 DNA is TGTGCCAGCAGTGGGTCGGAGCGGGGCTCCTACAATGAGCAGTTCTTC. It codes for CASSGSERGSYNEQFF.

V gene TRBV15 combines with J gene TRBJ1-5; D unresolved. Trimming took 2 bases from V and 5 from J, leaving 4 bases between them. The CDR3 covers 12 residues. Germline V gene data show CDR1 as LNHNV and CDR2 as YYDKDF (reference sequence). The CDR3 region has the DNA TGTGCCACCAGCAGATCGGATCAGCCCCAGCATTTT. As protein: CATSRSDQPQHF.

The chain recombines TRBV29-1 with TRBJ1-1; TRBD1 aligns across 8 bases. The V gene end was trimmed by 6 bases and the J gene end by 10 bases; junction bases not matched to a gene: 4. The CDR3 is 10 residues long. The germline V gene encodes CDR1 SQVTM and CDR2 ANQGSEA. The CDR3 bases are TGCAGCGTCTACCAGGGGGCAGCTTTCTTT. This translates into CSVYQGAAFF.